This T cell receptor (beta chain) was captured in a study of early T cells in non-severe SARS-CoV-2 infection. At least ten counts were recorded for this clonotype. Each CDR3 protein gets one entry after TCRdb re-called the 5' RACE reads with MiXCR. This sample has 15,000 to 20,000 distinct CDR3 sequences; roughly 6.1% occur once, and the top ten carry roughly 6.3%. CDR3 size: 15 residues. The germline CDR1 and CDR2 sequences are MNHEY and SMNVEV (reference sequence). V lost 7 bases and J lost 3; bases outside the gene matches: 5. The chain combines TRBV27 with TRBJ2-5; 13 bases line up with TRBD2. Specimen: whole blood. This TCR was sampled from an adult who was a healthcare worker with PCR-confirmed SARS-CoV-2 infection or an uninfected control (not recorded which). The CDR3 region is CASTRTSGREETQYF. CDR3 nucleotide sequence: TGTGCCAGCACTCGGACTAGCGGGAGAGAAGAGACCCAGTACTTC.